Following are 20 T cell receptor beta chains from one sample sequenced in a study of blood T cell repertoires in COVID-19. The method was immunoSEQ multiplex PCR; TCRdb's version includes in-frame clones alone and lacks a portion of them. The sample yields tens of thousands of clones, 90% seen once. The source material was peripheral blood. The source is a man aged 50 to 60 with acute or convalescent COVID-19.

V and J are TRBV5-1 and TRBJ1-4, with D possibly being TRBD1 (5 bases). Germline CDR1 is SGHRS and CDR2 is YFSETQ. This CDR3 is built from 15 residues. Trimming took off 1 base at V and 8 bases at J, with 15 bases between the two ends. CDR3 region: CASSLYPGVGEKLFF. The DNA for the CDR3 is TGCGCCAGCAGCTTGTATCCGGGGGTAGGCGAAAAACTGTTTTTT.

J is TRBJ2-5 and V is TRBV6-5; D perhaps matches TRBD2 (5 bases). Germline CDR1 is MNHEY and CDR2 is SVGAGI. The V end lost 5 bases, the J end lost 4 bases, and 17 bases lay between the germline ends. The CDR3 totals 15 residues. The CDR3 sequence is CASSLSGVLAETQYF. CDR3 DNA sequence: TGTGCCAGCAGTCTCTCTGGGGTTCTAGCAGAGACCCAGTACTTC.

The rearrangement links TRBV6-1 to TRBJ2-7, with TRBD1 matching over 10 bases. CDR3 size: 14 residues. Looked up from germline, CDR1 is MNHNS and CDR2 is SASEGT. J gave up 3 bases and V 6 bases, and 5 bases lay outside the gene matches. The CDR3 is CASRGGQGVYEQYF. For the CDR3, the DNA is TGTGCCAGCAGAGGCGGACAGGGGGTCTACGAGCAGTACTTC.

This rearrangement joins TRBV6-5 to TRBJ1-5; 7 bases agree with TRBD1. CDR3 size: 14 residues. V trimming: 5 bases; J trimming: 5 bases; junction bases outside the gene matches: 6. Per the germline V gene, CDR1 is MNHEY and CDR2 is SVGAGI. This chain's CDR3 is CASSTGQFDQPQHF. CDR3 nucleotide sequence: TGTGCCAGCAGTACGGGACAGTTTGATCAGCCCCAGCATTTT.

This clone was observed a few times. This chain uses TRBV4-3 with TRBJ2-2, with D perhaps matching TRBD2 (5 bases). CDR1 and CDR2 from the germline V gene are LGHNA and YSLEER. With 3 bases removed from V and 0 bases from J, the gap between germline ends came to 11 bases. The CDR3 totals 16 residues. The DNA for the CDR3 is TGCGCCAGCAGCCACCTAGGGAGCGCGAACACCGGGGAGCTGTTTTTT. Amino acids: CASSHLGSANTGELFF.

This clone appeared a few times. CDR3 in amino acids: CASSTETTPYEQYF. CDR3 DNA sequence: TGTGCCAGCAGCACCGAGACTACTCCCTACGAGCAGTACTTC. The rearrangement links TRBV9 to TRBJ2-7, with a weak D call TRBD2 (5 bases). Trimming removed 4 bases from V and 2 bases from J, with 13 bases in between. The CDR3 loop spans 14 amino acids. Germline lookup yields CDR1 SGDLS and CDR2 YYNGEE.

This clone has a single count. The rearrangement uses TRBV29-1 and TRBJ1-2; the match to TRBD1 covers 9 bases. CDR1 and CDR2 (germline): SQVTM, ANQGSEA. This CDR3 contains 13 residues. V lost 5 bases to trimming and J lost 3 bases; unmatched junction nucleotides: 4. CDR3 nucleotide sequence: TGCAGCGTTACCGACAGGGGGGACTATGGCTACACCTTC. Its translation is CSVTDRGDYGYTF.

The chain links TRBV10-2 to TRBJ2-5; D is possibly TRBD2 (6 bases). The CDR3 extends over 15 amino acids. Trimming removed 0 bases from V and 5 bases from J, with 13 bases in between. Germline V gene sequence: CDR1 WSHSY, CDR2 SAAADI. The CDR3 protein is CASSESGAGMETQYF. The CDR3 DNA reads TGCGCCAGCAGTGAGTCCGGTGCGGGAATGGAGACCCAGTACTTC.

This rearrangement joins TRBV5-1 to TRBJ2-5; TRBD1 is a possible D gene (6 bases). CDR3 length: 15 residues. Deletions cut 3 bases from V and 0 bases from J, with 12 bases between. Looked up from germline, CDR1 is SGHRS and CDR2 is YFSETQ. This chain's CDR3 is CASSSHYRDQETQYF. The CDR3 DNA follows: TGCGCCAGCAGCTCCCACTACAGGGACCAAGAGACCCAGTACTTC.

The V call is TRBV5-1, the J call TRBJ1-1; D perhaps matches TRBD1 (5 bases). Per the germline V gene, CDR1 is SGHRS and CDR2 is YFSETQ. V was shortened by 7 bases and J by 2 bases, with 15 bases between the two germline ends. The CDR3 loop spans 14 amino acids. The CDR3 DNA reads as TGCGCCAGCGGGACTTCCGGTTTCAACACTGAAGCTTTCTTT. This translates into CASGTSGFNTEAFF. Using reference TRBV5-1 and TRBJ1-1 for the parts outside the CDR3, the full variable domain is KAGVTQTPRYLIKTRGQQVTLSCSPISGHRSVSWYQQTPGQGLQFLFEYFSETQRNKGNFPGRFSGRQFSNSRSEMNVSTLELGDSALYLCASGTSGFNTEAFFGQGTRLTVV.

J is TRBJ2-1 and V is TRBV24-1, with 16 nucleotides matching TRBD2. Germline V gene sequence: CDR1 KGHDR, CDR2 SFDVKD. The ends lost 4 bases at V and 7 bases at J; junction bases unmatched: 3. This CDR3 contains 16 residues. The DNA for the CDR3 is TGTGCCACCAGTGACCCGGGACTAGCGGGAGGGAATGAGCAGTTCTTC. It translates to CATSDPGLAGGNEQFF.

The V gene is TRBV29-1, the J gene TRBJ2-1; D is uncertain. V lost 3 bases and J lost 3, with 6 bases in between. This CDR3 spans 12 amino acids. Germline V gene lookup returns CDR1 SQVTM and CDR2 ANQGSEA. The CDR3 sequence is CSVDDNYNEQFF. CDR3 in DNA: TGCAGCGTTGATGACAACTACAATGAGCAGTTCTTC.

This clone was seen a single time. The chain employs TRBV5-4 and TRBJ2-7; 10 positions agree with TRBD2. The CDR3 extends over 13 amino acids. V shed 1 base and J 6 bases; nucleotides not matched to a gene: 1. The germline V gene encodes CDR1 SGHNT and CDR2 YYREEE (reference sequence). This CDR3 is CASSLRLAGEQYF. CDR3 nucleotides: TGTGCCAGCAGCTTGAGACTAGCGGGCGAGCAGTACTTC.

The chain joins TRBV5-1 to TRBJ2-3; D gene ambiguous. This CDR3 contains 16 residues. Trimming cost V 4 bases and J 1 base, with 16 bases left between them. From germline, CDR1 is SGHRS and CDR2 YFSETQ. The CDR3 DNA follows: TGCGCCAGCAGCCCCGCCTCCCGCGGAGGCACAGATACGCAGTATTTT. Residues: CASSPASRGGTDTQYF.

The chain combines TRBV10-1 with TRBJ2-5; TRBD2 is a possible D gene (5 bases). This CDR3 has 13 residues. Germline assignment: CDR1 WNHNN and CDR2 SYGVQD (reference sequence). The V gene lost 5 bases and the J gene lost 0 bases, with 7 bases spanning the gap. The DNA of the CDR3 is TGCGCCAGCAGTATGGACTACCAAGAGACCCAGTACTTC. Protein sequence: CASSMDYQETQYF.

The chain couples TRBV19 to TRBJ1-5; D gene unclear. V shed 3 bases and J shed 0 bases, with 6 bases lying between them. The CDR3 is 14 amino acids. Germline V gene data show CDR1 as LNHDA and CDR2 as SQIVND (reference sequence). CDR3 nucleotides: TGTGCCAGTAGTATGGCCCTTAGCAATCAGCCCCAGCATTTT. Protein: CASSMALSNQPQHF.

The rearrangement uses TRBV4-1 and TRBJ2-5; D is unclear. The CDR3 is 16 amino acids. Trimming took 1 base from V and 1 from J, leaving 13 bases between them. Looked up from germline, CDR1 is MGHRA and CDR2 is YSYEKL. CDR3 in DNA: TGCGCCAGCAGCCAAGGGGTGTTGGCGGCCCAAGAGACCCAGTACTTC. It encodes CASSQGVLAAQETQYF.

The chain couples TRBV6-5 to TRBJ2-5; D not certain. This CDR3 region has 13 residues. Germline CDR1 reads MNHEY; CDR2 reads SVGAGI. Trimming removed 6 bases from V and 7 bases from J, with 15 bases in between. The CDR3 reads CASSSLDSGTQYF. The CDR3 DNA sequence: TGTGCCAGCAGCAGTCTAGATTCGGGGACCCAGTACTTC.

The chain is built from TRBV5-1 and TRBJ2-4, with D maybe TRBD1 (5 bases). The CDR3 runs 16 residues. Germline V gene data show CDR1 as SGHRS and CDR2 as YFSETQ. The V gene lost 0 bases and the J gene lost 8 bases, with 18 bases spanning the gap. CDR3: CASSLVDSDLRHIQYF. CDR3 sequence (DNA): TGCGCCAGCAGCTTGGTTGACAGCGACCTTCGGCACATTCAGTACTTC.

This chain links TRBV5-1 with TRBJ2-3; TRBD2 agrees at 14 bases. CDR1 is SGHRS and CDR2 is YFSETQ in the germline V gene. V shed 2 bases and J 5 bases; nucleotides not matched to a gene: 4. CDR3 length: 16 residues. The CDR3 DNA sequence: TGCGCCAGCAGCTTAGGGACTAGCGGGAGTATAGATACGCAGTATTTT. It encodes CASSLGTSGSIDTQYF.